These 13 T cell receptor beta chains were all obtained from the same sample, sequenced in a study of tumor-infiltrating lymphocytes in localized non-small cell lung cancer. TCRdb's copy holds only in-frame clones and misses some; the assay was immunoSEQ multiplex PCR. The table includes about 21,000 clones, roughly 80% detected once. The sample was lung tumor tissue. These TCRs come from a human donor with non-small cell lung cancer.

This clone was observed a handful of times. The rearrangement joins TRBV6-1 to TRBJ2-3, with D possibly matching TRBD2 (5 bases). The CDR3 is 12 residues long. V lost 3 bases to trimming and J lost 7 bases, with 8 bases between them. The germline CDR1 and CDR2 sequences are MNHNS and SASEGT. CDR3 amino acids: CASSDPGNTQYF. The CDR3 region has the DNA TGTGCCAGCAGTGATCCCGGGAATACGCAGTATTTT.

The rearrangement uses TRBV7-9 and TRBJ1-1, with D unclear. V gave up 4 bases and J gave up 1 base, with 7 bases separating them. Germline CDR1 reads SEHNR; CDR2 reads FQNEAQ (reference sequence). CDR3 size: 13 residues. CDR3 region: CASSSQENTEAFF. The CDR3 nucleotides read TGTGCCAGCAGCTCCCAGGAGAACACTGAAGCTTTCTTT.

This sequence joins TRBV28 and TRBJ1-2; D uncertain. This CDR3 is built from 15 residues. CDR1 is MDHEN, CDR2 SYDVKM, per germline. V lost 6 bases, J lost 1 base, and 15 bases lay in between. The CDR3 nucleotides read TGTGCCAGCAGGGCGGGCCGATTTTTTAACTATGGCTACACCTTC. Amino acids: CASRAGRFFNYGYTF.

The rearrangement uses TRBV9 and TRBJ2-5; D perhaps matches TRBD2 (5 bases). Germline CDR1 and CDR2: SGDLS and YYNGEE. This CDR3 has 13 residues. V lost 0 bases and J 5 bases, leaving 8 bases between the germline ends. CDR3 DNA sequence: TGTGCCAGCAGCGTAGTTGCGGGTGAGACCCAGTACTTC. Protein: CASSVVAGETQYF.

The chain has TRBV4-2 and TRBJ1-3, with D perhaps TRBD1 (6 bases). The germline V and J ends were trimmed by 5 bases and 4 bases, with 12 bases remaining between them. CDR3 length: 14 residues. Germline V gives CDR1 LGHNA, CDR2 YNFKEQ. CDR3 coding DNA: TGTGCCAGCAGCGACCGGGACACAGGAAACACCATATATTTT. Translation: CASSDRDTGNTIYF.

V is TRBV7-2 and J is TRBJ2-1; 11 positions agree with TRBD1. The CDR3 extends over 15 amino acids. CDR1 and CDR2 from the germline V gene are SGHTA and FQGNSA. V shed 4 bases, J shed 7 bases, and the junction held 6 bases outside the gene matches. The CDR3 sequence: CASSSSGQGANEQFF. The DNA of the CDR3 is TGTGCCAGCAGCTCCTCTGGACAGGGGGCGAATGAGCAGTTCTTC.

The rearrangement joins TRBV4-2 to TRBJ2-7, with D perhaps matching TRBD2 (5 bases). Germline V gives CDR1 LGHNA, CDR2 YNFKEQ. The CDR3 length is 15 residues. V shed 4 bases and J shed 3 bases, with 16 bases lying between them. The CDR3 loop is CASSLRAATNYEQYF. The CDR3 DNA follows: TGTGCCAGCAGCCTAAGAGCGGCCACGAACTACGAGCAGTACTTC.

V usage is TRBV7-9 and J usage is TRBJ2-3; 8 bases are a match to TRBD2. Germline loops: CDR1 SEHNR, CDR2 FQNEAQ (reference sequence). The CDR3 consists of 15 residues. V lost 5 bases to trimming and J lost 3 bases; unmatched junction nucleotides: 7. The CDR3 here is CASSVGGLVTDTQYF. CDR3 in DNA: TGTGCCAGCAGCGTAGGGGGACTAGTAACAGATACGCAGTATTTT.

This clone was found once. The chain is built from TRBV29-1 and TRBJ2-3; 12 nucleotides match TRBD2. The CDR3 runs 17 residues. Germline V gene data show CDR1 as SQVTM and CDR2 as ANQGSEA. Trimming cost V 4 bases and J 2 bases; bases outside gene matches: 10. The CDR3 DNA reads as TGCAGCGTTGTACTAGCGGGAGGTCTCCCCTCCACAGATACGCAGTATTTT. Its translation is CSVVLAGGLPSTDTQYF.

The chain employs TRBV7-8 and TRBJ2-5; D not resolved. V gave up 3 bases and J gave up 5 bases, with 4 bases separating them. The germline V gene has CDR1 SGHVS and CDR2 FQNEAQ. CDR3 length: 11 amino acids. The CDR3 here is CASSFRETQYF. The CDR3 region has the DNA TGTGCCAGCAGCTTCCGGGAGACCCAGTACTTC.

This clone was counted once. The chain uses TRBV10-1 and TRBJ2-1; D is perhaps TRBD2 (6 bases). Per germline, CDR1 WNHNN and CDR2 SYGVQD (reference sequence). V shed 5 bases and J shed 9 bases, with 14 bases lying between them. This CDR3 has 13 amino acids. The CDR3 DNA sequence: TGCGCCAGCAGTAGGAGTCAGGAGGGTGAGCAGTTCTTC. Protein: CASSRSQEGEQFF.

V gene TRBV7-2 combines with J gene TRBJ2-5; D is perhaps TRBD1 (6 bases). From germline, CDR1 is SGHTA and CDR2 FQGNSA. Deletions cut 5 bases from V and 1 base from J, with 17 bases between. This CDR3 region has 16 residues. The CDR3 reads CASSLVTGRIQETQYF. The CDR3 DNA is TGTGCCAGCAGCCTAGTCACAGGGAGAATCCAAGAGACCCAGTACTTC.

The CDR3 bases are TGTGCCAGCAGCTTAGGACTAGCGGTACCAGATACGCAGTATTTT. Protein sequence: CASSLGLAVPDTQYF. V is TRBV7-9 and J is TRBJ2-3; TRBD2 matches 9 bases. CDR1 and CDR2 from the germline V gene are SEHNR and FQNEAQ (reference sequence). Trimming cost V 1 base and J 4 bases; bases outside gene matches: 3. The CDR3 sequence is 15 residues long.